A single sample gave rise to the 32 T cell receptor beta chains below, sequenced in a study of T cells after yellow fever vaccination. TCRdb reanalysed the 5' RACE reads using MiXCR and keeps one entry per CDR3 protein. This table holds 150,000 to 200,000 distinct CDR3 sequences, 5.5% to 8% found once. Specimen: CD4+ T cells sorted from PBMCs, collected on the day of the first yellow fever vaccination. Every receptor here comes from a man aged 18 to 30 who received the YFV17D yellow fever vaccine.

The chain couples TRBV12-3 or TRBV12-4 to TRBJ1-5; unclear D gene. The V and J ends lost 3 bases and 7 bases respectively, with 10 bases between them. This CDR3 has 13 amino acids. CDR3 DNA: TGTGCCAGCAGTTTGGGGTTGAGGCAGCCCCAGCATTTT. The encoded protein is CASSLGLRQPQHF.

This clonotype was seen repeatedly, ten times or more. The genes are TRBV11-3 and TRBJ2-3, with a tentative D call TRBD2 (5 bases). V was shortened by 5 bases and J by 3 bases, with 9 bases between the two germline ends. CDR1 and CDR2 (germline): SGHNT, YENEEA. CDR3 length equals 13 residues. The CDR3, as DNA: TGTGCCAGCAGCCGACCGGGGACAGATACGCAGTATTTT. It translates to CASSRPGTDTQYF.

The rearrangement links TRBV18 to TRBJ1-6; D ambiguous. Trimming pared 3 bases from V and 0 bases from J, leaving 6 bases between. This CDR3 has 15 residues. CDR1 and CDR2 (germline): KGHSH, LQKENI. In DNA form, the CDR3 reads TGTGCCAGCTCACCGAAGAGCTCCTATAATTCACCCCTCCACTTT. Translated, it gives CASSPKSSYNSPLHF.

This clonotype showed up many times. The V gene is TRBV29-1, the J gene TRBJ2-3; maybe TRBD2 (5 bases). The CDR3 covers 14 residues. The V and J ends lost 3 bases and 5 bases respectively, with 15 bases between them. Germline V CDR1 and CDR2: SQVTM, ANQGSEA. The DNA for the CDR3 is TGCAGCGTTGATCTCGGCTCGGCGGGAGATACGCAGTATTTT. Residues: CSVDLGSAGDTQYF.

This clonotype was observed at least ten times. The V and J genes are TRBV10-3 and TRBJ2-3; no reliable D call. Trimming stripped 8 bases from V and 2 bases from J, with 20 bases between. CDR1 is ENHRY, CDR2 SYGVKD, per germline. The CDR3 contains 16 residues. CDR3 sequence reads: CAIPLVSYRYTDTQYF. Written as DNA, the CDR3 is TGTGCCATCCCCCTGGTGTCGTACAGATACACAGATACGCAGTATTTT.

This clonotype occurred many times. This sequence joins TRBV11-2 and TRBJ2-2; possibly TRBD2 for D (5 bases). The CDR3 runs 15 residues. Trimming stripped 1 base from V and 3 bases from J, with 9 bases between. Looked up from germline, CDR1 is SGHAT and CDR2 is FQNNGV. The CDR3, as DNA: TGTGCCAGCAGCTTAGTAACCGGGGACACCGGGGAGCTGTTTTTT. Translation gives CASSLVTGDTGELFF.

This clonotype has only one observation. The rearrangement joins TRBV23-1 to TRBJ2-7; D unresolved. Being an ORF, TRBV23-1 has a function that is uncertain. The CDR3 sequence is 13 residues long. The V gene lost 2 bases and the J gene lost 3 bases, with 8 bases spanning the gap. CDR3 sequence: CASSQGYHYEQYV. The CDR3 bases are TGCGCCAGCAGTCAAGGCTATCACTACGAGCAGTACGTC.

This clonotype was picked up many times. The rearrangement uses TRBV20-1 and TRBJ2-7; the D is unclear. The length of the CDR3 is 12 residues. The V gene lost 3 bases and the J gene lost 4 bases, with 10 bases spanning the gap. Germline lookup yields CDR1 DFQATT and CDR2 SNEGSKA (reference sequence). DNA of the CDR3: TGCAGTGCTAGGTGGGGAACGTACGAGCAGTACGTC. Translated: CSARWGTYEQYV.

This clonotype was counted ten times or more. V is TRBV5-1 and J is TRBJ2-3; D remains ambiguous. CDR3 length equals 13 residues. Germline CDR1 and CDR2: SGHRS and YFSETQ. The V and J ends lost 9 bases and 0 bases respectively, with 11 bases between them. Here the CDR3 reads CATADGSTDTQYF. In nucleotides, the CDR3 is TGCGCCACCGCCGATGGTAGCACAGATACGCAGTATTTT.

This clonotype was detected ten times or more. The rearrangement joins TRBV29-1 to TRBJ1-4, with 7 bases that match TRBD1. The CDR3 loop spans 13 amino acids. CDR1 is SQVTM, CDR2 ANQGSEA, per germline. Trimming cost V 6 bases and J 8 bases; bases outside gene matches: 9. CDR3 bases: TGCAGCGTATCAGAGGGGGCCGGGGAAAAACTGTTTTTT. Translated, it gives CSVSEGAGEKLFF.

This clonotype was detected a few times. The V and J genes are TRBV20-1 and TRBJ2-5; D is ambiguous. V gave up 0 bases and J gave up 1 base, with 9 bases separating them. From germline, CDR1 is DFQATT and CDR2 SNEGSKA (reference sequence). CDR3 size: 14 residues. The CDR3 DNA follows: TGCAGTGCTAGAGACCCAGTCCTCCAAGAGACCCAGTACTTC. This codes for CSARDPVLQETQYF.

The table lists this clonotype with many counts. The chain couples TRBV7-2 to TRBJ2-7; no clear D gene. Trimming took off 2 bases at V and 4 bases at J, with 6 bases between the two ends. CDR1 is SGHTA, CDR2 FQGNSA, per germline. This CDR3 region has 12 residues. The CDR3 loop reads CASSLSGYEQYV. CDR3 DNA: TGTGCCAGCAGCTTATCCGGGTACGAGCAGTACGTC.

This rearrangement joins TRBV6-1 to TRBJ2-7, with 7 bases lining up with TRBD1. Germline CDR1 is MNHNS and CDR2 is SASEGT. The CDR3 consists of 14 residues. V gave up 5 bases and J gave up 3 bases; unmatched junction bases: 7. CDR3 in amino acids: CASSRQGRGYEQYF. The CDR3 nucleotides are TGTGCCAGCAGTCGACAGGGTAGGGGCTACGAGCAGTACTTC.

The CDR3 DNA sequence: TGTGCCAGCAGCGAGGGACAGACCTATTCACCCCTCCACTTT. It translates to CASSEGQTYSPLHF. This chain links TRBV5-4 with TRBJ1-6; 7 bases map to TRBD1. The CDR3 loop spans 14 amino acids. The germline V gene encodes CDR1 SGHNT and CDR2 YYREEE (reference sequence). Losses at the gene ends were 4 bases for V and 8 bases for J; bases not matched to a gene: 6.

The rearrangement links TRBV5-1 to TRBJ2-5; the match to TRBD1 covers 7 bases. The CDR3 is 15 residues long. The trim removed 2 bases at V and 2 bases at J, leaving 6 bases unmatched. CDR1 and CDR2 from the germline V gene are SGHRS and YFSETQ. Here the CDR3 DNA reads TGCGCCAGCAGCTTAGGGACAGTGGTACAAGAGACCCAGTACTTC. This translates into CASSLGTVVQETQYF.

Only a few counts were recorded for this clonotype. V and J are TRBV11-2 and TRBJ2-3, with 10 bases lining up with TRBD1. The CDR3 covers 16 residues. The junction had 4 bases not matched to a gene; V was cut back by 0 bases and J by 4 bases. CDR1 SGHAT and CDR2 FQNNGV come from the germline V gene. As DNA, the CDR3 is TGTGCCAGCAGCTTAGATCGGGACAGGGGTTCAGATACGCAGTATTTT. Its protein is CASSLDRDRGSDTQYF.

This clonotype was seen ten or more times. V usage is TRBV7-3 and J usage is TRBJ2-2; D is possibly TRBD2 (6 bases). This CDR3 is 16 amino acids long. Trimming left V 4 bases short and J 0 bases short, with 12 bases between. Germline CDR1 SGHTA, CDR2 FQGTGA. CDR3 protein: CASSSAGLTNTGELFF. As DNA, the CDR3 is TGTGCCAGCAGCTCCGCGGGACTGACGAACACCGGGGAGCTGTTTTTT.

The chain links TRBV5-1 to TRBJ1-1; possible D gene TRBD1, 6 bases. Trimming shortened V by 4 bases and J by 0 bases, and 10 bases separated the two germline ends. Germline V gene sequence: CDR1 SGHRS, CDR2 YFSETQ. The CDR3 is made up of 14 amino acids. The CDR3 DNA reads TGCGCCAGCAGCCAAACAGGGTTGAACACTGAAGCTTTCTTT. Protein product: CASSQTGLNTEAFF. The complete variable domain, with remaining parts taken from reference TRBV5-1 and TRBJ1-1, reads KAGVTQTPRYLIKTRGQQVTLSCSPISGHRSVSWYQQTPGQGLQFLFEYFSETQRNKGNFPGRFSGRQFSNSRSEMNVSTLELGDSALYLCASSQTGLNTEAFFGQGTRLTVV.

V usage is TRBV12-3 or TRBV12-4 and J usage is TRBJ1-3; D unclear. This CDR3 has 16 residues. Between the trimmed V and J ends, which lost 3 bases and 0 bases, there was a span of 12 bases. In DNA form, the CDR3 reads TGTGCCAGCAGTTTGGAGGCGCTCCGCTCTGGAAACACCATATATTTT. Its protein is CASSLEALRSGNTIYF.

This clonotype was observed a few times. DNA of the CDR3: TGCAGTGCCCCCCGGATCGGGGGTTCGGGGTATGAGCAGTTCTTC. It encodes CSAPRIGGSGYEQFF. The chain links TRBV20-1 to TRBJ2-1; D perhaps matches TRBD2 (6 bases). In germline, CDR1 is DFQATT, CDR2 SNEGSKA (reference sequence). V lost 6 bases and J 8 bases, leaving 23 bases between the germline ends. The CDR3 runs to 15 residues.

This chain connects TRBV6-6 to TRBJ2-5; D might be TRBD2 (5 bases). The germline CDR1 and CDR2 sequences are MNHNY and SVGAGI (reference sequence). The germline V and J ends were trimmed by 5 bases and 5 bases, with 12 bases remaining between them. The CDR3 totals 13 residues. DNA for the CDR3: TGTGCCAGCAGTACCACTAGGGTCGAGACCCAGTACTTC. Translated, it gives CASSTTRVETQYF.

This chain joins TRBV18 and TRBJ2-2; D not certain. Germline CDR1 is KGHSH and CDR2 is LQKENI. The CDR3 contains 15 residues. V lost 4 bases and J lost 1, with 10 bases in between. CDR3 loop: CASSRDWLNTGELFF. CDR3 DNA sequence: TGTGCCAGCTCACGTGACTGGCTGAACACCGGGGAGCTGTTTTTT.

This clonotype was detected ten times or more. The J gene is TRBJ2-2, the V gene TRBV7-9; D unclear. Trimming shortened V by 1 base and J by 8 bases, and 14 bases separated the two germline ends. Per the germline V gene, CDR1 is SEHNR and CDR2 is FQNEAQ (reference sequence). CDR3 length equals 15 residues. CDR3 bases: TGTGCCAGCAGCTTAGGAAGGACGGTGAAGGGGGAGCTGTTTTTT. It translates to CASSLGRTVKGELFF.

Many counts were recorded for this clonotype. The chain links TRBV19 to TRBJ2-2; D not certain. V was trimmed by 7 bases and J by 5 bases, leaving 14 bases between them. The CDR3 consists of 14 residues. CDR1 is LNHDA and CDR2 is SQIVND in the germline V gene (reference sequence). CDR3 DNA: TGTGCCAGTACCGGCCTCTCGGTTACCGGGGAGCTGTTTTTT. This encodes CASTGLSVTGELFF.

This clonotype was recorded many times. The gene calls are TRBV5-5 and TRBJ1-5; no reliable D call. The V gene lost 0 bases and the J gene lost 9 bases, with 16 bases spanning the gap. Germline V CDR1 and CDR2: SGHKS, YYEKEE (reference sequence). This CDR3 comprises 15 residues. CDR3 residues: CASSLELLTDWPQHF. DNA for the CDR3: TGTGCCAGCAGCTTGGAGTTACTCACCGATTGGCCCCAGCATTTT.

The CDR3 sequence: CASRSLAGNTGELFF. The CDR3 region has the DNA TGTGCCAGTAGAAGTCTAGCGGGGAACACCGGGGAGCTGTTTTTT. This chain links TRBV19 with TRBJ2-2, with 8 bases fitting TRBD2. The CDR3 has 15 amino acids. V was pared by 6 bases and J by 1 base, with 4 bases of the junction left unmatched. Germline CDR1 and CDR2: LNHDA and SQIVND (reference sequence). Supplemented by reference TRBV19 and TRBJ2-2, the full variable domain reads DGGITQSPKYLFRKEGQNVTLSCEQNLNHDAMYWYRQDPGQGLRLIYYSQIVNDFQKGDIAEGYSVSREKKESFPLTVTSAQKNPTAFYLCASRSLAGNTGELFFGEGSRLTVL.

There are a few counts of this clonotype. The V call is TRBV5-1, the J call TRBJ2-1; D is perhaps TRBD1 or TRBD2 (5 bases each). Germline values: CDR1 SGHRS, CDR2 YFSETQ. The CDR3 sequence is 16 residues long. Deletions cut 2 bases from V and 6 bases from J, with 18 bases between. CDR3 sequence reads: CASSLWDPSLVNEQFF. CDR3 nucleotide sequence: TGCGCCAGCAGCTTATGGGACCCGTCCCTTGTCAATGAGCAGTTCTTC. The whole variable domain, remainder taken from reference TRBV5-1 and TRBJ2-1, is KAGVTQTPRYLIKTRGQQVTLSCSPISGHRSVSWYQQTPGQGLQFLFEYFSETQRNKGNFPGRFSGRQFSNSRSEMNVSTLELGDSALYLCASSLWDPSLVNEQFFGPGTRLTVL.

This clonotype was seen only a few times. J is TRBJ1-1 and V is TRBV2; the match to TRBD1 covers 8 bases. CDR3 length: 13 residues. CDR1 is SNHLY and CDR2 is FYNNEI in the germline V gene. J gave up 7 bases and V 2 bases, and 3 bases lay outside the gene matches. As DNA, the CDR3 is TGTGCCAGCAGTGAACAGGGGACAGGTGAAGCTTTCTTT. Translating it yields CASSEQGTGEAFF.

This clonotype was detected only a few times. The chain combines TRBV6-1 with TRBJ1-5; TRBD1 aligns across 7 bases. The CDR3 totals 16 residues. Trimming removed 4 bases from V and 4 bases from J; junction bases left unmatched: 10. Per germline, CDR1 MNHNS and CDR2 SASEGT. DNA for the CDR3: TGTGCCAGCAGTGCGGGAAGGGGGCTCGGGAATCAGCCCCAGCATTTT. Translation gives CASSAGRGLGNQPQHF.

The sample holds many counts of this clonotype. The chain combines TRBV7-2 with TRBJ2-1; D is ambiguous. Looked up from germline, CDR1 is SGHTA and CDR2 is FQGNSA. Between the trimmed V and J ends, which lost 2 bases and 3 bases, there was a span of 14 bases. This CDR3 comprises 16 residues. The CDR3 DNA reads TGTGCCAGCAGCTTATTTGGTAGGCTCTACTACAATGAGCAGTTCTTC. It encodes CASSLFGRLYYNEQFF.

Many counts were recorded for this clonotype. The chain has TRBV6-5 and TRBJ2-3; D possibly matches TRBD1 or TRBD2 (5 bases each). CDR3 length: 13 residues. Trimming took 0 bases from V and 6 from J, leaving 7 bases between them. CDR1 is MNHEY and CDR2 is SVGAGI in the germline V gene. CDR3 residues: CASSYSGRDTQYF. DNA for the CDR3: TGTGCCAGCAGTTACTCGGGACGGGATACGCAGTATTTT.

The rearrangement uses TRBV5-1 and TRBJ1-3; D is possibly TRBD1 (5 bases). The V end was cut by 4 bases, the J end by 0 bases, with 14 bases between. Per the germline V gene, CDR1 is SGHRS and CDR2 is YFSETQ. CDR3 size: 16 residues. The CDR3 sequence: CASSPGTTVSGNTIYF. CDR3 coding DNA: TGCGCCAGCAGCCCCGGGACCACGGTCTCTGGAAACACCATATATTTT.